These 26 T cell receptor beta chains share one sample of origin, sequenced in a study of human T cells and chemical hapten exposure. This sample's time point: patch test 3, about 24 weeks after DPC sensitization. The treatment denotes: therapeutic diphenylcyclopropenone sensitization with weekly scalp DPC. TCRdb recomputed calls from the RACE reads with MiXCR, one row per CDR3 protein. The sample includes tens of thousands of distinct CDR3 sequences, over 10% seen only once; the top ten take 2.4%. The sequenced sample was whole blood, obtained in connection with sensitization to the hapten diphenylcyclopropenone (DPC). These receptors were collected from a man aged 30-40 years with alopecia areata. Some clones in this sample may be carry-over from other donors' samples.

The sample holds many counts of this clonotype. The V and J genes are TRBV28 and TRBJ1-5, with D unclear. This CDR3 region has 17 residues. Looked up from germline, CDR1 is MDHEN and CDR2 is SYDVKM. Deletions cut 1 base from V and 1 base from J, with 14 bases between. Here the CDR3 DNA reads TGTGCCAGCAGTTTATCCCAGTCTAGTTTCAGCAATCAGCCCCAGCATTTT. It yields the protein CASSLSQSSFSNQPQHF.

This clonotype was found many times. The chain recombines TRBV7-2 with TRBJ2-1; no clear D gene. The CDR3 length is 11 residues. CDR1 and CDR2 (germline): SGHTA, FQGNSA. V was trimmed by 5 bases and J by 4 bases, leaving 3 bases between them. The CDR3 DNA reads TGTGCCAGCAGCCGGTACAATGAGCAGTTCTTC. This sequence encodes CASSRYNEQFF.

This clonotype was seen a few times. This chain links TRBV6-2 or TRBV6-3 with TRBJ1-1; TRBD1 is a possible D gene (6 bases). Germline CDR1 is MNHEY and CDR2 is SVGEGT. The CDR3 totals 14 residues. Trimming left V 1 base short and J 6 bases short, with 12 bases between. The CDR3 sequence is CASSYFTGKAEAFF. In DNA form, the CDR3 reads TGTGCCAGCAGTTACTTTACAGGGAAAGCTGAAGCTTTCTTT.

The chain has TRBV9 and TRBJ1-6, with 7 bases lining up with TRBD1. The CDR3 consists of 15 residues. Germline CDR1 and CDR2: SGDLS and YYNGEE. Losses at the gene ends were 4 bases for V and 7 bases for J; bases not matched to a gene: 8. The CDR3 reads CASSPGQADNSPLHF. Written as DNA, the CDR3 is TGTGCCAGCAGCCCAGGACAGGCTGACAATTCACCCCTCCACTTT.

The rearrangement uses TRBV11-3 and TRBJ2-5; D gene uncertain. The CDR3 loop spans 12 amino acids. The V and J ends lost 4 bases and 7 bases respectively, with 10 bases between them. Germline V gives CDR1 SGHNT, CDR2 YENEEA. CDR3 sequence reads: CASSSDRRTQYF. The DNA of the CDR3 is TGTGCCAGCAGCTCAGATAGGCGGACCCAGTACTTC. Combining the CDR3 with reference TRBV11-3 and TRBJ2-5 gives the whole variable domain EAGVVQSPRYKIIEKKQPVAFWCNPISGHNTLYWYLQNLGQGPELLIRYENEEAVDDSQLPKDRFSAERLKGVDSTLKIQPAELGDSAVYLCASSSDRRTQYFGPGTRLLVL.

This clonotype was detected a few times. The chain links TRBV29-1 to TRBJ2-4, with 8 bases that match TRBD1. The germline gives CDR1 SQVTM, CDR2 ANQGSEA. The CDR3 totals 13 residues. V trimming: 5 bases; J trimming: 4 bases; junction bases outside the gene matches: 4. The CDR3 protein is CSVRRQGKNIQYF. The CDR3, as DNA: TGCAGCGTTCGAAGACAGGGGAAAAACATTCAGTACTTC. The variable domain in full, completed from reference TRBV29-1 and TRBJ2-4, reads SAVISQKPSRDICQRGTSLTIQCQVDSQVTMMFWYRQQPGQSLTLIATANQGSEATYESGFVIDKFPISRPNLTFSTLTVSNMSPEDSSIYLCSVRRQGKNIQYFGAGTRLSVL.

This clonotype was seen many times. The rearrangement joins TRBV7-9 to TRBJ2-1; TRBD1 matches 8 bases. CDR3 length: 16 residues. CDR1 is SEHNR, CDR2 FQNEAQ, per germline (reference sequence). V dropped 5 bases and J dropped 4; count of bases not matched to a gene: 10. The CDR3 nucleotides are TGTGCCAGCAGCGTATGGACAGGGTTCCCTTACAATGAGCAGTTCTTC. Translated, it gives CASSVWTGFPYNEQFF.

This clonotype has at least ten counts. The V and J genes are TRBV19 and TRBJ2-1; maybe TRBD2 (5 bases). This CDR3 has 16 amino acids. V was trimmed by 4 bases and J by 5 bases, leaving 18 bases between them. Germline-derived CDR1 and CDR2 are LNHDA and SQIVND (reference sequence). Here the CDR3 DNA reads TGTGCCAGTAGTAACACCGGGATACCCCCAGACAATGAGCAGTTCTTC. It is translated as CASSNTGIPPDNEQFF.

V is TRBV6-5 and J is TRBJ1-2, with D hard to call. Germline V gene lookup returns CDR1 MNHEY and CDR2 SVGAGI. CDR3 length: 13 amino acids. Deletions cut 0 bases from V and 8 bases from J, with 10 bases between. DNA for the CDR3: TGTGCCAGCAGTTACTCCAGGCCCTTAGGCTACACCTTC. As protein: CASSYSRPLGYTF.

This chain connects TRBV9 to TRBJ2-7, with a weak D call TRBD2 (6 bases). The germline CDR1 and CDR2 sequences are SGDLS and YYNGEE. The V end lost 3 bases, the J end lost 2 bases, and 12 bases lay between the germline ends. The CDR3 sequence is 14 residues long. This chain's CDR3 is CASSATGTAYEQYF. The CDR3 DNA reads TGTGCCAGCAGCGCCACCGGGACTGCCTACGAGCAGTACTTC.

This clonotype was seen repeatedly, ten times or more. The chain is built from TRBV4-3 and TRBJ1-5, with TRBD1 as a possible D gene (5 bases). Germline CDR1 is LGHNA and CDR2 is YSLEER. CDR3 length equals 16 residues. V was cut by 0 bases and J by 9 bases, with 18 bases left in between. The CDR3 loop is CASSQDWQGGPRPQHF. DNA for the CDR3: TGCGCCAGCAGCCAAGATTGGCAGGGTGGTCCACGGCCCCAGCATTTT.

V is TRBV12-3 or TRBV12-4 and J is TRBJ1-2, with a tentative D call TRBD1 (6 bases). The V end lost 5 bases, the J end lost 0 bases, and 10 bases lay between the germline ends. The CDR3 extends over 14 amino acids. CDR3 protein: CASSPNRANYGYTF. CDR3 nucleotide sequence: TGTGCCAGCAGTCCGAACAGGGCTAACTATGGCTACACCTTC.

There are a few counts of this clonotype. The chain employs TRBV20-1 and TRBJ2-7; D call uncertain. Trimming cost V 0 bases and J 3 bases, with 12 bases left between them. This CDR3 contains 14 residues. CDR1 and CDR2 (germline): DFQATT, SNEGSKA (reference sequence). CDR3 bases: TGCAGTGCTAGAGAGGCAGGTTGGGACTACGAGCAGTACTTC. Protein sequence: CSAREAGWDYEQYF.

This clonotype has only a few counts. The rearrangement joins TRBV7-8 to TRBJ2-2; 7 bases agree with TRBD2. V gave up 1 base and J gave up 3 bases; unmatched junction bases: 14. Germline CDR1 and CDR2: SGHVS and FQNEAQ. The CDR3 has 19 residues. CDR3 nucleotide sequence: TGTGCCAGCAGCTTAGTCTTAGGAGCGGGGCCCTTAGACACCGGGGAGCTGTTTTTT. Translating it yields CASSLVLGAGPLDTGELFF.

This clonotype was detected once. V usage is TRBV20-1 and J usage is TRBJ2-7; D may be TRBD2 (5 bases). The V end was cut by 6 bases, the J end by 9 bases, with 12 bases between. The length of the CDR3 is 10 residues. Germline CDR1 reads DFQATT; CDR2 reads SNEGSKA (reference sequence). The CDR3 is CSAPAGGQYF. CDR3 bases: TGCAGTGCACCGGCGGGCGGGCAGTACTTC.

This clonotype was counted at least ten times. CDR3 region: CASSQDRRGTGGLGTGELFF. CDR3 in DNA: TGTGCCAGCAGCCAAGATCGGAGAGGGACAGGGGGTCTTGGCACCGGGGAGCTGTTTTTT. V is TRBV3-1 and J is TRBJ2-2, with 11 bases that match TRBD1. V was pared by 0 bases and J by 4 bases, with 13 bases of the junction left unmatched. Germline CDR1 LGHDT, CDR2 YNNKEL (reference sequence). The CDR3 consists of 20 residues.

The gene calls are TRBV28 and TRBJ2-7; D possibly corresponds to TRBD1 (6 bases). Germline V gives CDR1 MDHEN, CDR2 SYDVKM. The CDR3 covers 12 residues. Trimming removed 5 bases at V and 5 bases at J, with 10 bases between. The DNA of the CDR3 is TGTGCCAGCAGTGTGGGGGCCCACGAGCAGTACTTC. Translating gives CASSVGAHEQYF. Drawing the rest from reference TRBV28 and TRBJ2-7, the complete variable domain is DVKVTQSSRYLVKRTGEKVFLECVQDMDHENMFWYRQDPGLGLRLIYFSYDVKMKEKGDIPEGYSVSREKKERFSLILESASTNQTSMYLCASSVGAHEQYFGPGTRLTVT.

The CDR3 region has the DNA TGTGCCAGCAGCTCCCCCAATGGAAACACCATATATTTT. This encodes CASSSPNGNTIYF. The chain has TRBV7-9 and TRBJ1-3; D uncertain. The V end lost 4 bases, the J end lost 3 bases, and 7 bases lay between the germline ends. The V gene's germline CDR1 is SEHNR and CDR2 FQNEAQ (reference sequence). The CDR3 covers 13 residues.

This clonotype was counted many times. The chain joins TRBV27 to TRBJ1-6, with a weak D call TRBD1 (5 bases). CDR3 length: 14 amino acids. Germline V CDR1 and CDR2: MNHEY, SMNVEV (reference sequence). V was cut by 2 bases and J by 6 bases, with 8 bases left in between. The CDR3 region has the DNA TGTGCCAGCAGTTTAAGGGGCCTTAATTCACCCCTCCACTTT. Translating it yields CASSLRGLNSPLHF.

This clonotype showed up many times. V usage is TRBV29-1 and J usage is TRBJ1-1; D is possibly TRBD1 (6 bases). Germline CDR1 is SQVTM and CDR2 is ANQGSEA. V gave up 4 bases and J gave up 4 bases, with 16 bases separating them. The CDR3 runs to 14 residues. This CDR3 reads CSVVGLQGTTEAFF. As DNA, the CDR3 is TGCAGCGTTGTGGGTCTGCAGGGGACCACTGAAGCTTTCTTT.

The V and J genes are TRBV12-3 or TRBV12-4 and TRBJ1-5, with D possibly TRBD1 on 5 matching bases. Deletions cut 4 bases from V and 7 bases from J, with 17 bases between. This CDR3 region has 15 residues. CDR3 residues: CASSSGRAGKQPQHF. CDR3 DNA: TGTGCCAGCAGTTCCGGGAGGGCAGGGAAGCAGCCCCAGCATTTT.

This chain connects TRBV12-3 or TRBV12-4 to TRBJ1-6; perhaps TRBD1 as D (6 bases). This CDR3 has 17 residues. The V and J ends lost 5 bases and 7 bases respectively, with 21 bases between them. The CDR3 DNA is TGTGCCAGCAGTCATACGAACACCGGGACAAGGAATTCACCCCTCCACTTT. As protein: CASSHTNTGTRNSPLHF.

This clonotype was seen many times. The CDR3: CATSTPGQGRNEQFF. The CDR3 DNA is TGTGCCACCAGCACACCGGGACAGGGGCGCAATGAGCAGTTCTTC. The chain couples TRBV15 to TRBJ2-1; 10 nucleotides match TRBD1. Germline trimming cut 4 bases from V and 6 bases from J; bases unmatched to any gene: 6. Germline assignment: CDR1 LNHNV and CDR2 YYDKDF (reference sequence). The CDR3 spans 15 residues.

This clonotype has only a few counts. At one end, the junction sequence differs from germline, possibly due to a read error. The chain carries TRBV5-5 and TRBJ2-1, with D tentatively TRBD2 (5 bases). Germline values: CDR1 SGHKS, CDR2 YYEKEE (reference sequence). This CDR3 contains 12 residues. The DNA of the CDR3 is TGTGCCAGCACCTTGACGGGAAGGGCGAAGTTCTTC. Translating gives CASTLTGRAKFF.

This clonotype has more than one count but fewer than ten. CDR3 region: CASSPRDRGEKLFF. The CDR3 DNA follows: TGTGCCAGCAGTCCCCGTGACAGGGGTGAAAAACTGTTTTTT. The chain links TRBV6-1 to TRBJ1-4; TRBD1 matches 8 bases. The CDR3 spans 14 residues. Trimming at V came to 5 bases and at J to 7 bases, leaving 6 bases not matched to a gene. CDR1 MNHNS and CDR2 SASEGT come from the germline V gene.

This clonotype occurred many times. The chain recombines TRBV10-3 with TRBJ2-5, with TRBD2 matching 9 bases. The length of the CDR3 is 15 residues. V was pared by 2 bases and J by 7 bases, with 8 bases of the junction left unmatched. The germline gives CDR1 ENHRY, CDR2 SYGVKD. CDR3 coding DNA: TGTGCCATCAGTGAGGCTAGCGGGGAAGTAGGGACCCAGTACTTC. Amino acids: CAISEASGEVGTQYF.